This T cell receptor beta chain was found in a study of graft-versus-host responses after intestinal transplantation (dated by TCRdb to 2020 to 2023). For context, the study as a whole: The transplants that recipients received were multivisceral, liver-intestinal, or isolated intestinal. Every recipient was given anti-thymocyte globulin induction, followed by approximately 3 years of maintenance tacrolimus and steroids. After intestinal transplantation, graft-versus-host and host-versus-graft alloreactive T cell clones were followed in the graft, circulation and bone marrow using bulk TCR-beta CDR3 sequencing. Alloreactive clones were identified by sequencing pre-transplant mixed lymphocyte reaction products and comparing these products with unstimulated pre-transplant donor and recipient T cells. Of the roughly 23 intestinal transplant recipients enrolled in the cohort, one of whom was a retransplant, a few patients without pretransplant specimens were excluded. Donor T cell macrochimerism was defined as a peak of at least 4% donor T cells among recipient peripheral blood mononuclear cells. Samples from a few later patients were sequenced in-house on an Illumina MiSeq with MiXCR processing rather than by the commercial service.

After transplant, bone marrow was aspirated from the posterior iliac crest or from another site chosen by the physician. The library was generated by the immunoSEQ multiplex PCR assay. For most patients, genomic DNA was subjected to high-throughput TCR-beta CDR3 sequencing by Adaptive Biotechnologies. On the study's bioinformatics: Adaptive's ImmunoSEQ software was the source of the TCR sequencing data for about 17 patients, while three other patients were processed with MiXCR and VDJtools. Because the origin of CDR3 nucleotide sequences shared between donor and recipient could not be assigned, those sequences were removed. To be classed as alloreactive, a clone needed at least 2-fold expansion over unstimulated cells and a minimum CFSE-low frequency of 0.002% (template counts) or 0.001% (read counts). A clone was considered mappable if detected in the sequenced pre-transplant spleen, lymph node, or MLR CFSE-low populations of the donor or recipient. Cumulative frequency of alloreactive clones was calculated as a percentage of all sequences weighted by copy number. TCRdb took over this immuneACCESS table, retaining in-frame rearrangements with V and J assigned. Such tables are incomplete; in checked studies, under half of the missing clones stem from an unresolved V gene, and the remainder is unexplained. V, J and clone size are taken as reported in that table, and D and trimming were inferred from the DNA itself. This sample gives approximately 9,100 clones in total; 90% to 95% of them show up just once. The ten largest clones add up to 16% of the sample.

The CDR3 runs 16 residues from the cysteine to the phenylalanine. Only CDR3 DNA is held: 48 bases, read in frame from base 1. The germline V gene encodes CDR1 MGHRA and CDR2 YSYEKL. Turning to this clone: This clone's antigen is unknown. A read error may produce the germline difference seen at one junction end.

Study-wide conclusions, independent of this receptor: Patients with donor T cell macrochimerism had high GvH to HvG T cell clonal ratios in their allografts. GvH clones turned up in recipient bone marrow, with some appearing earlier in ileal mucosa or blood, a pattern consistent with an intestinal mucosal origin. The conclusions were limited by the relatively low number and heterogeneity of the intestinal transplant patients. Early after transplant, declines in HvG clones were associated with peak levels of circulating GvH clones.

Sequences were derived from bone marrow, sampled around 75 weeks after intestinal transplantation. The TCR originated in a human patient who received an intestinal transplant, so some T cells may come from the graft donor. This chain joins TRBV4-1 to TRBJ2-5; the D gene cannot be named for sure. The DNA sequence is TGCGCCAGCAGCCAAGATCGGATCCACGGCCAAGAGACCCGGTACTTC. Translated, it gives CASSQDRIHGQETRYF.